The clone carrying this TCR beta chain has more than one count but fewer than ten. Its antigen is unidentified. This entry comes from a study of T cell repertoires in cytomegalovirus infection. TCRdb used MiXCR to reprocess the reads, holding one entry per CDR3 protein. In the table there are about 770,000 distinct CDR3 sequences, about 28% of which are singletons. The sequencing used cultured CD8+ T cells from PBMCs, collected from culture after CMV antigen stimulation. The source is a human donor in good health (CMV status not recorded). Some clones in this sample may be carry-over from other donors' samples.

The CDR3 is CASSGRDSVDTQYF. The CDR3 DNA is TGTGCCAGCAGTGGAAGGGACAGCGTCGATACGCAGTATTTT. This chain joins TRBV28 and TRBJ2-3; TRBD1 aligns across 7 bases. CDR1 and CDR2 (germline): MDHEN, SYDVKM. The CDR3 loop spans 14 amino acids. J was trimmed by 6 bases and V by 5 bases; bases with no gene match: 8.